The 27 T cell receptor beta chains below all came from one sample that was sequenced in a study of T cells after yellow fever vaccination. TCRdb processed the 5' RACE reads anew with MiXCR; each CDR3 protein has one entry. The data show nearly 300,000 distinct CDR3 sequences, with approximately 10% seen just once and around 3.3% held by the top ten. The specimen was CD4+ T cells sorted from PBMCs, collected 5 days after the yellow fever booster vaccination. These receptors came from a man in his late teens or twenties who received the YFV17D yellow fever vaccine.

The genes are TRBV5-1 and TRBJ2-5; TRBD1 matches 7 bases. The CDR3 covers 14 residues. V was clipped by 2 bases and J by 2 bases; unmatched bases: 3. CDR1 SGHRS and CDR2 YFSETQ come from the germline V gene. CDR3 protein: CASSLTGEQETQYF. The CDR3 nucleotides are TGCGCCAGCAGCTTAACAGGGGAACAAGAGACCCAGTACTTC.

CDR3 loop: CSVGFSTGGETQYF. In DNA form, the CDR3 reads TGCAGCGTTGGATTCTCGACAGGGGGAGAGACCCAGTACTTC. V is TRBV29-1 and J is TRBJ2-5, with 9 positions matching TRBD1. Germline loops: CDR1 SQVTM, CDR2 ANQGSEA. V was clipped by 4 bases and J by 4 bases; unmatched bases: 7. The CDR3 runs 14 residues.

J is TRBJ1-2 and V is TRBV4-3; 12 positions agree with TRBD1. Germline CDR1 and CDR2: LGHNA and YSLEER. V lost 4 bases to trimming and J lost 5 bases; unmatched junction nucleotides: 5. This CDR3 has 15 residues. CDR3 in DNA: TGCGCCAGCAGCCCGGGACAGGGGGCTCGTTATGGCTACACCTTC. Its translation is CASSPGQGARYGYTF.

This clonotype has only a few counts. The chain is built from TRBV6-1 and TRBJ2-4; D may be TRBD2 (6 bases). The germline V gene has CDR1 MNHNS and CDR2 SASEGT. The CDR3 runs to 12 residues. V was pared by 4 bases and J by 6 bases, with 7 bases between. As DNA, the CDR3 is TGTGCCAGCAGTGGTAGCGGAAACATTCAGTACTTC. The encoded protein is CASSGSGNIQYF.

This clonotype was picked up a small number of times. The V call is TRBV5-1, the J call TRBJ1-2, with 9 bases matching TRBD1. The CDR3 runs to 15 residues. Per germline, CDR1 SGHRS and CDR2 YFSETQ. V was pared by 1 base and J by 6 bases, with 7 bases of the junction left unmatched. In DNA, the CDR3 is TGCGCCAGCAGCTTGCCCCGAGACAGGGGGGATGGCTACACCTTC. Amino acid sequence: CASSLPRDRGDGYTF.

The sample holds many counts of this clonotype. V usage is TRBV10-3 and J usage is TRBJ2-2; the D is unclear. The V gene's germline CDR1 is ENHRY and CDR2 SYGVKD. The CDR3 is 15 residues long. V lost 8 bases to trimming and J lost 1 base, with 14 bases between them. CDR3 region: CAIRASLGNTGELFF. Written as DNA, the CDR3 is TGTGCCATCCGTGCTTCTCTGGGGAACACCGGGGAGCTGTTTTTT.

A few counts support this clonotype. V usage is TRBV11-2 and J usage is TRBJ2-1; 9 positions agree with TRBD2. CDR3 size: 16 residues. The V segment lost 5 bases and the J segment 6 bases; nucleotides outside the gene matches: 11. Germline V gives CDR1 SGHAT, CDR2 FQNNGV. The CDR3 region has the DNA TGTGCCAGCAGCGTATCACGCGGGGGGGCTGGCAATGAGCAGTTCTTC. Translated: CASSVSRGGAGNEQFF.

The chain carries TRBV7-3 and TRBJ2-1, with 9 bases that match TRBD1. Germline V lookup: CDR1 SGHTA, CDR2 FQGTGA. V lost 4 bases to trimming and J lost 9 bases; unmatched junction nucleotides: 7. This CDR3 region has 14 residues. CDR3 residues: CASSSGRQGGEQFF. The CDR3 bases are TGTGCCAGCAGCTCGGGGCGACAGGGGGGTGAGCAGTTCTTC.

This clonotype has more than one count but fewer than ten. The rearrangement uses TRBV6-5 and TRBJ2-5, with TRBD2 matching over 8 bases. The germline V gene has CDR1 MNHEY and CDR2 SVGAGI. The CDR3 has 14 residues. Unmatched junction bases numbered 8, after V lost 6 bases and J lost 5 bases. The CDR3 here is CASRSGGPGETQYF. As DNA, the CDR3 is TGTGCCAGCAGGAGCGGGGGTCCGGGGGAGACCCAGTACTTC.

In this sample, this clonotype turned up a few times. This chain connects TRBV7-3 to TRBJ2-3; D unclear. Germline values: CDR1 SGHTA, CDR2 FQGTGA. The CDR3 is 13 amino acids. Trimming left V 3 bases short and J 6 bases short, with 10 bases between. CDR3 amino acids: CASSFSLGDTQYF. In DNA form, the CDR3 reads TGTGCCAGCAGCTTCAGTTTAGGGGATACGCAGTATTTT.

A few counts support this clonotype. V and J are TRBV15 and TRBJ1-1, with 9 bases lining up with TRBD1. CDR1 LNHNV and CDR2 YYDKDF come from the germline V gene (reference sequence). Trimming at V came to 5 bases and at J to 1 base, leaving 2 bases not matched to a gene. This CDR3 has 14 residues. The CDR3 coding sequence is TGTGCCACCAGCGTGGGACAGGGGAACACTGAAGCTTTCTTT. Translating gives CATSVGQGNTEAFF. The entire variable domain, with the rest obtained from reference TRBV15 and TRBJ1-1, is as follows: DAMVIQNPRYQVTQFGKPVTLSCSQTLNHNVMYWYQQKSSQAPKLLFHYYDKDFNNEADTPDNFQSRRPNTSFCFLDIRSPGLGDTAMYLCATSVGQGNTEAFFGQGTRLTVV.

This sequence joins TRBV5-1 and TRBJ2-3; a weak D match, TRBD2 (5 bases). The length of the CDR3 is 14 residues. Trimming shortened V by 2 bases and J by 4 bases, and 11 bases separated the two germline ends. The germline CDR1 and CDR2 sequences are SGHRS and YFSETQ. The CDR3, as DNA: TGCGCCAGCAGCTTACTAGTTAACGCAGATACGCAGTATTTT. Translation: CASSLLVNADTQYF. Full variable domain (missing parts from reference TRBV5-1 and TRBJ2-3): KAGVTQTPRYLIKTRGQQVTLSCSPISGHRSVSWYQQTPGQGLQFLFEYFSETQRNKGNFPGRFSGRQFSNSRSEMNVSTLELGDSALYLCASSLLVNADTQYFGPGTRLTVL.

J is TRBJ2-7 and V is TRBV4-3; D perhaps matches TRBD1 (6 bases). CDR3 length: 15 residues. V lost 0 bases to trimming and J lost 6 bases, with 15 bases between them. The germline V gene has CDR1 LGHNA and CDR2 YSLEER. The CDR3 region is CASSQDILGAGEQYF. Written as DNA, the CDR3 is TGCGCCAGCAGCCAAGATATCTTGGGGGCGGGCGAGCAGTACTTC.

This clonotype showed up just a few times. The chain recombines TRBV18 with TRBJ1-5; 7 nucleotides line up with TRBD1. This CDR3 has 15 amino acids. The V segment lost 6 bases and the J segment 3 bases; nucleotides outside the gene matches: 8. Germline CDR1 reads KGHSH; CDR2 reads LQKENI. Here the CDR3 DNA reads TGTGCCAGCTCCCAGGACAGGCAGAACAATCAGCCCCAGCATTTT. Protein sequence: CASSQDRQNNQPQHF.

This clonotype has a count of ten or more. The chain has TRBV29-1 and TRBJ2-2, with a possible D match to TRBD2 (6 bases). The germline V gene has CDR1 SQVTM and CDR2 ANQGSEA. There are 14 residues in the CDR3. V was trimmed by 6 bases and J by 7 bases, leaving 18 bases between them. CDR3 bases: TGCAGCGTCAGGGACTCAACACGGGGCGGGGAGCTGTTTTTT. Protein sequence: CSVRDSTRGGELFF.

This clonotype was counted between two and nine times. V gene TRBV25-1 combines with J gene TRBJ1-2; D remains ambiguous. The CDR3 length is 13 residues. V lost 2 bases, J lost 4 bases, and 8 bases lay in between. CDR1 is MGHDK, CDR2 SYGVNS, per germline. The CDR3 spells CASSEDSSYGYTF. CDR3 nucleotides: TGTGCCAGCAGTGAAGATTCCTCCTATGGCTACACCTTC.

This clonotype was observed a handful of times. In DNA, the CDR3 is TGTGCCAGCAGCTTACCCTCGGACAGCTACAATGAGCAGTTCTTC. Amino acids: CASSLPSDSYNEQFF. This sequence joins TRBV7-9 and TRBJ2-1; weak D call: TRBD1 (6 bases). The CDR3 covers 15 residues. Germline V CDR1 and CDR2: SEHNR, FQNEAQ (reference sequence). Trimming took off 2 bases at V and 3 bases at J, with 11 bases between the two ends.

V is TRBV10-2 and J is TRBJ2-5; D tentatively reads TRBD1 or TRBD2 (6 bases each). Germline-derived CDR1 and CDR2 are WSHSY and SAAADI. This CDR3 is 13 amino acids long. V was clipped by 6 bases and J by 5 bases, with 13 bases between them. DNA of the CDR3: TGCGCCAGCAGCCACAGGAGGGGGGAGACCCAGTACTTC. It codes for CASSHRRGETQYF.

This clonotype has more than one count but fewer than ten. V and J are TRBV7-9 and TRBJ2-1, with 10 bases identical to TRBD2. The CDR3 runs to 17 residues. The V gene end was trimmed by 5 bases and the J gene end by 4 bases; junction bases not matched to a gene: 11. The germline gives CDR1 SEHNR, CDR2 FQNEAQ (reference sequence). The CDR3 coding sequence is TGTGCCAGCAGCCCCCGCGCTAGCGGGGGTAATTACAATGAGCAGTTCTTC. It encodes CASSPRASGGNYNEQFF.

The chain employs TRBV20-1 and TRBJ1-3, with no clear D. V lost 3 bases and J lost 0, with 12 bases in between. Germline V gene lookup returns CDR1 DFQATT and CDR2 SNEGSKA (reference sequence). This CDR3 is built from 15 residues. In DNA, the CDR3 is TGCAGTGCTAGCCACTTCCCGGACTCTGGAAACACCATATATTTT. This gives the protein CSASHFPDSGNTIYF.

This clonotype was recorded a few times. The rearrangement links TRBV29-1 to TRBJ1-1, with a tentative D call TRBD1 (6 bases). V was cut by 7 bases and J by 5 bases, with 17 bases left in between. This CDR3 region has 13 residues. Germline V gene data show CDR1 as SQVTM and CDR2 as ANQGSEA. The CDR3 here is CSATQGQGTEAFF. For the CDR3, the DNA is TGCAGCGCCACACAGGGCCAGGGGACTGAAGCTTTCTTT.

The chain recombines TRBV27 with TRBJ2-3; no firm D call. V dropped 4 bases and J dropped 3 bases, with 11 bases sitting between them. This CDR3 spans 14 amino acids. Germline V lookup: CDR1 MNHEY, CDR2 SMNVEV (reference sequence). The CDR3 sequence is CASSSPFRTDTQYF. The CDR3 DNA sequence: TGTGCCAGCAGTTCCCCCTTTAGAACAGATACGCAGTATTTT.

The J gene is TRBJ2-2, the V gene TRBV6-1, with D uncertain. V shed 8 bases and J shed 5 bases, with 3 bases lying between them. The germline gives CDR1 MNHNS, CDR2 SASEGT. This CDR3 has 10 residues. The CDR3 is CASGTGELFF. CDR3 bases: TGTGCCAGCGGGACCGGGGAGCTGTTTTTT.

This clonotype occurred a few times. This sequence joins TRBV20-1 and TRBJ2-7; TRBD1 agrees at 11 bases. CDR1 is DFQATT and CDR2 is SNEGSKA in the germline V gene (reference sequence). V shed 3 bases and J 2 bases; nucleotides not matched to a gene: 3. This CDR3 is 14 amino acids long. The CDR3 DNA sequence: TGCAGTGCTAGGGGGGGACAGGGGGCCTACGAGCAGTACTTC. Translation gives CSARGGQGAYEQYF.

In regard to this clonotype: At one end, the junction sequence differs from germline, possibly due to a read error. This chain links TRBV6-5 with TRBJ2-1; no clear D. This CDR3 is 15 amino acids long. Germline lookup yields CDR1 MNHEY and CDR2 SVGAGI. CDR3 in amino acids: CASTPAISSYTEQFF. The CDR3, as DNA: TGTGCCAGCACCCCCGCGATATCCTCCTACACTGAGCAGTTCTTC.

This chain connects TRBV15 to TRBJ2-5; D call uncertain. The CDR3 extends over 15 amino acids. Trimming took off 3 bases at V and 5 bases at J, with 16 bases between the two ends. Germline V gene data show CDR1 as LNHNV and CDR2 as YYDKDF (reference sequence). The CDR3 region has the DNA TGTGCCACCAGCAGGATGATCCGTGATGGGGAGACCCAGTACTTC. Translated, it gives CATSRMIRDGETQYF.

The gene calls are TRBV7-9 and TRBJ1-1; 7 bases are a match to TRBD1. Trimming removed 8 bases from V and 6 bases from J; junction bases left unmatched: 6. The CDR3 covers 12 residues. The germline gives CDR1 SEHNR, CDR2 FQNEAQ (reference sequence). The CDR3, as DNA: TGTGCCAGCCGTTTACAGGGGTCTGAAGCTTTCTTT. Translation gives CASRLQGSEAFF.